Here is one TCR beta chain with its context. The CDR3 consists of 16 residues. The V gene lost 0 bases and the J gene lost 0 bases, with 10 bases spanning the gap. Germline V CDR1 and CDR2: SGHNT, YYREEE (reference sequence). These data belong to a study of identifying expanded T cells in peripheral blood. No infections or other immune events were documented during collection. Clones were sequenced by immunoSEQ multiplex PCR, and TCRdb holds only the in-frame ones, with some missing. The sample includes fewer than 85,000 clones, 80% to 90% seen only once; the top ten take about 17%. Sequenced material: blood. The clonotype was recovered from a person aged 18 to 70 in good health. The rearrangement uses TRBV5-4 and TRBJ1-3; D unclear. The CDR3 is CASSLVPDSSGNTIYF. The CDR3 DNA is TGTGCCAGCAGCTTGGTTCCAGACTCCTCTGGAAACACCATATATTTT.